The TCR beta chain under discussion was sequenced for a study of CD8+CD57+ T cells in acquired aplastic anemia. Study background: Yields of DNA that came from sorted CD4+ and CD8+ cells averaged around 3 ug. Where healthy donors were concerned, CD4+ cells averaged approximately 9.9 million reads. General study findings and limits: Patients and controls had in common twenty-nine CD8+ CDR3 sequences. Researchers reported that CD8+ Simpson's diversity was not significantly different in patients versus controls.

Losses at the gene ends were 4 bases for V and 6 bases for J; bases not matched to a gene: 3. The germline V gene has CDR1 SGHRS and CDR2 YFSETQ. The CDR3 spans 13 residues. With respect to this clonotype: Antigen: not known.

Profiling of TCR beta VDJ combinations and CDR3 sequences used genomic DNA as template. TCRdb reanalysed the reads using MiXCR and keeps one entry per CDR3 protein. The table includes more than 100,000 distinct CDR3 sequences, 40% to 45% detected once. The specimen sequenced was sorted CD4+, CD8+, or CD8+CD57+ T cells (not recorded which) from PBMCs. The sequence came from a human donor in good health, serving as a control. V usage is TRBV5-1 and J usage is TRBJ2-1; 8 bases line up with TRBD2. The CDR3: CASSTTSVNEQFF. CDR3 bases: TGCGCCAGCAGCACGACTAGCGTCAATGAGCAGTTCTTC.